These 25 T cell receptor beta chains were all obtained from the same sample, sequenced in a study of cytomegalovirus exposure and HLA in healthy donors. PCR involved 60 Vbeta and 13 Jbeta primers. Using immunoSEQ multiplex PCR, the repertoire was profiled, and TCRdb retains in-frame clones only, with some absent. The data show fewer than 200,000 clones, roughly 80% seen once. Input material: PBMCs. Receptors originate from a human donor in good health.

The chain carries TRBV7-3 and TRBJ1-6; 7 bases agree with TRBD1. There are 15 residues in the CDR3. V lost 5 bases, J lost 8 bases, and 9 bases stayed unmatched. Germline assignment: CDR1 SGHTA and CDR2 FQGTGA. The CDR3 protein is CASSPAGTAYSPLHF. CDR3 sequence (DNA): TGTGCCAGCAGCCCTGCCGGGACAGCCTATTCACCCCTCCACTTT.

The V and J genes are TRBV7-2 and TRBJ2-4; 7 nucleotides line up with TRBD1. The CDR3 has 14 residues. CDR1 is SGHTA and CDR2 is FQGNSA in the germline V gene. Germline trimming cut 5 bases from V and 7 bases from J; bases unmatched to any gene: 8. In DNA, the CDR3 is TGTGCCAGCAGCCGCACCGGGACAGCGAACATTCAGTACTTC. This translates into CASSRTGTANIQYF.

This chain joins TRBV7-2 and TRBJ1-4, with D perhaps matching TRBD1 (5 bases). Per the germline V gene, CDR1 is SGHTA and CDR2 is FQGNSA. The length of the CDR3 is 13 residues. Trimming cost V 3 bases and J 8 bases, with 10 bases left between them. CDR3 coding DNA: TGTGCCAGCAGCTTTCAGGGTGGGGAAAAACTGTTTTTT. It yields the protein CASSFQGGEKLFF.

This rearrangement joins TRBV7-9 to TRBJ2-1; 8 nucleotides align to TRBD2. The CDR3 has 15 amino acids. The trim removed 3 bases at V and 4 bases at J, leaving 5 bases unmatched. CDR1 SEHNR and CDR2 FQNEAQ come from the germline V gene (reference sequence). The CDR3 sequence is CASSLKRGPYNEQFF. The CDR3 DNA reads as TGTGCCAGCAGCTTGAAGCGGGGGCCGTACAATGAGCAGTTCTTC.

V is TRBV4-3 and J is TRBJ2-1, with a tentative D call TRBD2 (7 bases). Trimming removed 0 bases at V and 3 bases at J, with 15 bases between. The germline gives CDR1 LGHNA, CDR2 YSLEER. CDR3 length: 17 amino acids. The CDR3 region has the DNA TGCGCCAGCAGCCAAGATATCGCGGGGGCGATCTACAATGAGCAGTTCTTC. Amino acids: CASSQDIAGAIYNEQFF.

The CDR3 coding sequence is TGTGCCAGCAGTGAGATGGCGGCCAGGACCCAGTACTTC. Translating it yields CASSEMAARTQYF. The chain carries TRBV2 and TRBJ2-5; D is undetermined. This CDR3 contains 13 residues. Trimming stripped 3 bases from V and 7 bases from J, with 12 bases between. The germline CDR1 and CDR2 sequences are SNHLY and FYNNEI.

This chain's CDR3 is CSARGQGGYTF. The CDR3 DNA is TGCAGTGCTAGAGGGCAGGGGGGCTACACCTTC. The chain joins TRBV20-1 to TRBJ1-2, with a possible D match to TRBD1 (6 bases). CDR1 and CDR2 from the germline V gene are DFQATT and SNEGSKA (reference sequence). The CDR3 spans 11 residues. V gave up 1 base and J gave up 8 bases, with 8 bases separating them.

This chain joins TRBV4-1 and TRBJ1-5, with TRBD1 matching over 9 bases. Germline V gene data show CDR1 as MGHRA and CDR2 as YSYEKL. The length of the CDR3 is 15 residues. J gave up 6 bases and V 3 bases, and 6 bases lay outside the gene matches. Written as DNA, the CDR3 is TGCGCCAGCAGCCAGGGACAGGGAACCCGTCAGCCCCAGCATTTT. The encoded protein is CASSQGQGTRQPQHF.

This clone was seen just once. The chain employs TRBV7-8 and TRBJ1-1; a weak D match, TRBD1 (6 bases). Germline loops: CDR1 SGHVS, CDR2 FQNEAQ. The V end was cut by 1 base, the J end by 14 bases, with 20 bases between. The CDR3 runs to 14 residues. CDR3: CASSLEKAGTSLFF. The DNA of the CDR3 is TGTGCCAGCAGCTTAGAGAAAGCCGGGACATCCTTGTTCTTT.

The chain couples TRBV10-1 to TRBJ2-1; D is perhaps TRBD2 (6 bases). This CDR3 is built from 11 residues. Trimming cost V 6 bases and J 10 bases, with 10 bases left between them. CDR1 is WNHNN and CDR2 is SYGVQD in the germline V gene (reference sequence). The CDR3 protein is CASSLGGEQFF. CDR3 nucleotide sequence: TGCGCCAGCAGCTTGGGGGGAGAGCAGTTCTTC.

This chain links TRBV6-5 with TRBJ1-2, with TRBD1 as a possible D gene (5 bases). This CDR3 has 14 amino acids. Per germline, CDR1 MNHEY and CDR2 SVGAGI. Trimming shortened V by 4 bases and J by 3 bases, and 12 bases separated the two germline ends. The CDR3 loop is CASSSQGIDYGYTF. The CDR3 DNA sequence: TGTGCCAGCAGTTCGCAGGGTATTGACTATGGCTACACCTTC.

This clone was detected a few times. J is TRBJ1-1 and V is TRBV2, with 8 bases that match TRBD1. The ends lost 5 bases at V and 4 bases at J; junction bases unmatched: 9. This CDR3 has 15 amino acids. The germline V gene has CDR1 SNHLY and CDR2 FYNNEI. CDR3 nucleotide sequence: TGTGCCAGCAGTTCCCGGACAGGGCGGTTCACTGAAGCTTTCTTT. Protein sequence: CASSSRTGRFTEAFF.

This clone has just one count. The rearrangement links TRBV7-9 to TRBJ1-5, with TRBD1 matching over 7 bases. This CDR3 contains 13 residues. The V segment lost 11 bases and the J segment 3 bases; nucleotides outside the gene matches: 7. CDR1 and CDR2 from the germline V gene are SEHNR and FQNEAQ (reference sequence). The CDR3 reads CAGGGTDNQPQHF. The CDR3 coding sequence is TGTGCCGGCGGGGGGACAGACAATCAGCCCCAGCATTTT.

This clone was observed a single time. The chain uses TRBV7-8 and TRBJ1-2, with D unclear. CDR3 length: 16 amino acids. The germline V gene has CDR1 SGHVS and CDR2 FQNEAQ. The V end was cut by 5 bases, the J end by 7 bases, with 23 bases between. The CDR3 DNA reads TGTGCCAGCAGCCCTACTGGGGTCAGGACTGTAGTTGGCTACACCTTC. It specifies CASSPTGVRTVVGYTF.

The chain uses TRBV4-3 and TRBJ2-3; the match to TRBD2 covers 11 bases. Germline V gene sequence: CDR1 LGHNA, CDR2 YSLEER. CDR3 length: 16 residues. V lost 1 base and J lost 4; bases outside the gene matches: 4. CDR3 amino acids: CASSQVATSGADTQYF. In nucleotides, the CDR3 is TGCGCCAGCAGCCAAGTGGCGACTAGCGGGGCAGATACGCAGTATTTT.

V gene TRBV28 combines with J gene TRBJ1-2; TRBD1 aligns across 8 bases. The ends lost 2 bases at V and 6 bases at J; junction bases unmatched: 8. Germline V gene data show CDR1 as MDHEN and CDR2 as SYDVKM. CDR3 size: 15 residues. The CDR3 sequence is CASSLGLTGEDGYTF. CDR3 nucleotide sequence: TGTGCCAGCAGTTTAGGCCTGACAGGGGAGGATGGCTACACCTTC.

The chain carries TRBV27 and TRBJ2-7, with D maybe TRBD1 (5 bases). Looked up from germline, CDR1 is MNHEY and CDR2 is SMNVEV (reference sequence). Trimming took 5 bases from V and 2 from J, leaving 28 bases between them. The CDR3 length is 19 residues. As DNA, the CDR3 is TGTGCCAGCAGTCCTACCCCAACCCGGATTCAGGGAAAACCCTACGAGCAGTACTTC. This codes for CASSPTPTRIQGKPYEQYF.

This chain connects TRBV5-1 to TRBJ1-5; D remains ambiguous. Germline V gene lookup returns CDR1 SGHRS and CDR2 YFSETQ. Trimming pared 0 bases from V and 0 bases from J, leaving 7 bases between. This CDR3 contains 15 residues. This CDR3 is CASSLDSFSNQPQHF. DNA of the CDR3: TGCGCCAGCAGCTTGGATTCGTTTAGCAATCAGCCCCAGCATTTT.

This sequence joins TRBV5-1 and TRBJ2-1, with TRBD2 identical over 11 bases. Trimming at V came to 0 bases and at J to 6 bases, leaving 2 bases not matched to a gene. Germline CDR1 reads SGHRS; CDR2 reads YFSETQ. The CDR3 has 15 residues. The CDR3 loop is CASSLVAGGINEQFF. The DNA of the CDR3 is TGCGCCAGCAGCTTGGTAGCGGGGGGGATCAATGAGCAGTTCTTC.

This chain joins TRBV7-2 and TRBJ1-1; no reliable D call. Trimming took off 2 bases at V and 5 bases at J, with 6 bases between the two ends. This CDR3 comprises 12 residues. CDR1 is SGHTA and CDR2 is FQGNSA in the germline V gene. CDR3 DNA sequence: TGTGCCAGCAGCTTATCTCGGACTGAAGCTTTCTTT. It specifies CASSLSRTEAFF.

The chain has TRBV4-3 and TRBJ1-2; D not resolved. Looked up from germline, CDR1 is LGHNA and CDR2 is YSLEER. V dropped 4 bases and J dropped 0 bases, with 21 bases sitting between them. The CDR3 runs to 18 residues. DNA for the CDR3: TGCGCCAGCAGCCCCACCCCAGGCGAGCTCAGCCCTAACTATGGCTACACCTTC. It translates to CASSPTPGELSPNYGYTF.

This chain's CDR3 is CASRAGTNTGELFF. For the CDR3, the DNA is TGTGCCAGCCGGGCGGGGACCAACACCGGGGAGCTGTTTTTT. The chain has TRBV6-6 and TRBJ2-2; a possible D gene is TRBD2 (6 bases). Germline V gene sequence: CDR1 MNHNY, CDR2 SVGAGI (reference sequence). The CDR3 is 14 amino acids. V lost 8 bases to trimming and J lost 2 bases, with 12 bases between them.

This clone turned up a few times. The chain carries TRBV29-1 and TRBJ1-2; TRBD1 is a possible D gene (5 bases). Germline assignment: CDR1 SQVTM and CDR2 ANQGSEA. This CDR3 contains 11 residues. Trimming took 8 bases from V and 6 from J, leaving 13 bases between them. The DNA for the CDR3 is TGCAGCTTAAGGGGCGCTGATGGCTACACCTTC. It is translated as CSLRGADGYTF.

V and J are TRBV4-3 and TRBJ1-6, with D tentatively TRBD1 (6 bases). V lost 4 bases, J lost 10 bases, and 11 bases lay in between. Germline V gene lookup returns CDR1 LGHNA and CDR2 YSLEER. The CDR3 loop spans 13 amino acids. The CDR3 DNA reads TGCGCCAGCAGCCCGTCACAGGGATCACCCCTCCACTTT. Its translation is CASSPSQGSPLHF.

This chain joins TRBV2 and TRBJ2-4, with TRBD1 matching over 10 bases. CDR1 and CDR2 from the germline V gene are SNHLY and FYNNEI. CDR3 length equals 14 residues. With 6 bases clipped from V and 10 bases from J, the junction kept 9 bases outside the gene matches. The DNA for the CDR3 is TGTGCCAGCAGCCGGGACAGGGGATTTGGTATTCAGTACTTC. The encoded protein is CASSRDRGFGIQYF. Complete variable domain (other parts from reference TRBV2 and TRBJ2-4): EPEVTQTPSHQVTQMGQEVILRCVPISNHLYFYWYRQILGQKVEFLVSFYNNEISEKSEIFDDQFSVERPDGSNFTLKIRSTKLEDSAMYFCASSRDRGFGIQYFGAGTRLSVL.